Listed below are T cell receptor beta chains from one sample, sequenced in a study. TCRdb ran MiXCR on the 5' RACE reads and lists one entry per CDR3 protein. The repertoire consists of approximately 60,000 distinct CDR3 sequences, with roughly 28% occurring once and the leading ten covering 2.5% to 3.5%. The sequenced sample consisted of tumor-infiltrating memory CD4+ T cells sorted from the breast tumor. The receptors were gathered from a female donor with breast cancer. Each CDR3 is given with its conserved first and last residue. Fields, in order: D gene, clone size, J gene, V gene, CDR3 protein, CDR3 DNA. A D gene is named only where the DNA matches it firmly. For some rows the clone size is stated as once, few or many, or as a class when expanded; others skip it.

>.|few|TRBJ1-5|TRBV6-5
CASSYADVVNQPQHF
TGTGCCAGCAGTTATGCGGATGTGGTCAATCAGCCCCAGCATTTT
>TRBD2|.|TRBJ2-7|TRBV5-1
CASSSQAGGSLMESSYEQYF
TGCGCCAGCAGCTCCCAGGCGGGAGGCTCACTAATGGAAAGCTCCTACGAGCAGTACTTC
>.|.|TRBJ1-5|TRBV5-5
CASSSLTESNQPQHF
TGTGCCAGCAGCTCTCTTACGGAGAGCAATCAGCCCCAGCATTTT
>TRBD1|few|TRBJ1-2|TRBV5-1
CASSPGQAGSYGYTF
TGCGCCAGCAGCCCAGGACAGGCGGGAAGCTATGGCTACACCTTC
>.|few|TRBJ1-5|TRBV15
CATSRASKSNQPQHF
TGTGCCACCAGCAGAGCCTCAAAGAGCAATCAGCCCCAGCATTTT
>TRBD2|few|TRBJ2-1|TRBV18
CASSPLELAGALEQFF
TGTGCCAGCTCACCATTAGAACTAGCGGGAGCCCTTGAGCAGTTCTTC
>.|.|TRBJ1-2|TRBV6-2/TRBV6-3
CASVQVEGYTF
TGTGCCAGCGTCCAGGTAGAAGGCTACACCTTC
>TRBD1|many|TRBJ1-3|TRBV12-3/TRBV12-4
CASSLTGSGNTIYF
TGTGCCAGCAGTTTGACAGGGAGCGGAAACACCATATATTTT
>.|few|TRBJ1-5|TRBV6-1
CASSEARMVPQPQHF
TGTGCCAGCAGTGAAGCGCGAATGGTCCCGCAGCCCCAGCATTTT
>.|medium-sized|TRBJ2-7|TRBV29-1
CSVEVGYEQYF
TGCAGCGTTGAAGTAGGCTACGAGCAGTACTTC
>.|few|TRBJ1-4|TRBV5-1
CASSLASATNEKLFF
TGCGCCAGCAGCTTGGCGTCCGCAACTAATGAAAAACTGTTTTTT
>TRBD1|few|TRBJ2-7|TRBV7-9
CASSGDRGKQYF
TGTGCCAGCAGCGGGGACAGGGGCAAGCAGTACTTC
>TRBD2|.|TRBJ2-5|TRBV3-1
CASSQNFLSGGAEGETQYF
TGTGCCAGCAGCCAAAATTTCCTTAGCGGGGGGGCCGAGGGAGAGACCCAGTACTTC
>TRBD1|few|TRBJ2-1|TRBV20-1
CSAPTGAQTLYNEQFF
TGCAGTGCTCCGACAGGGGCCCAAACCCTATACAATGAGCAGTTCTTC
>TRBD2|.|TRBJ2-1|TRBV20-1
CSASVTSGFYNEQFF
TGCAGTGCTAGTGTGACTAGCGGGTTCTACAATGAGCAGTTCTTC
>.|.|TRBJ2-7|TRBV5-1
CASSLEAYEQYF
TGCGCCAGCAGCTTAGAGGCCTACGAGCAGTACTTC
>.|.|TRBJ1-3|TRBV6-5
CASSYSGGKDTIYF
TGTGCCAGCAGTTACTCAGGGGGAAAAGACACCATATATTTT
>TRBD1|.|TRBJ1-2|TRBV5-1
CASSPRTGDGYTF
TGCGCCAGCAGCCCGAGGACAGGGGATGGCTACACCTTC
>.|few|TRBJ2-5|TRBV7-2
CASSPRMGETQYF
TGTGCCAGCAGCCCCCGGATGGGGGAGACCCAGTACTTC
>.|.|TRBJ1-1|TRBV29-1
CSVGRVSGTEAFF
TGCAGCGTTGGGAGGGTCTCGGGCACTGAAGCTTTCTTT
>.|.|TRBJ1-1|TRBV5-1
CASSWDMNTEAFF
TGCGCCAGCAGCTGGGACATGAACACTGAAGCTTTCTTT
>TRBD1|few|TRBJ1-1|TRBV4-1
CASSPGQGKTFF
TGCGCCAGCAGCCCCGGACAGGGGAAAACTTTCTTT
>.|many|TRBJ1-5|TRBV7-8
CASSPTGLNQPQHF
TGTGCCAGCAGCCCCACGGGCCTGAATCAGCCCCAGCATTTT
>.|.|TRBJ2-2|TRBV5-4
CASSFIPSGELFF
TGTGCCAGCAGCTTTATTCCTAGCGGGGAGCTGTTTTTT
>.|.|TRBJ2-5|TRBV5-1
CASSLLRGGETQYF
TGCGCCAGCAGCTTGTTGCGGGGCGGGGAGACCCAGTACTTC
>TRBD1|.|TRBJ1-1|TRBV5-1
CASSTGTGTLAAFF
TGCGCCAGCAGCACCGGGACAGGAACCCTTGCAGCTTTCTTT
>.|.|TRBJ1-5|TRBV12-3/TRBV12-4
CASSGLPNQPQHF
TGTGCCAGCAGTGGTCTCCCCAATCAGCCCCAGCATTTT
>TRBD2|few|TRBJ2-4|TRBV5-4
CASSLAGGAKNIQYF
TGTGCCAGCAGCCTAGCGGGAGGTGCCAAAAACATTCAGTACTTC
>.|.|TRBJ1-1|TRBV6-1
CASTSLVNTEAFF
TGTGCCAGCACCTCTCTGGTGAACACTGAAGCTTTCTTT
>TRBD2|few|TRBJ2-5|TRBV29-1
CSVLVAGGNQETQYF
TGCAGCGTCCTGGTAGCGGGAGGGAACCAAGAGACCCAGTACTTC
>TRBD1|.|TRBJ2-5|TRBV29-1
CSVSNTGVETQYF
TGCAGCGTTTCCAATACAGGGGTAGAGACCCAGTACTTC
>.|few|TRBJ2-1|TRBV6-6
CASSTGYYNEQFF
TGTGCCAGCTCAACAGGGTACTACAATGAGCAGTTCTTC
>.|many|TRBJ2-5|TRBV7-2
CAAGAGGTETQYF
TGTGCCGCGGGGGCAGGGGGCACGGAGACCCAGTACTTC
>TRBD2|.|TRBJ2-1|TRBV11-2
CASSGPGLAGQSYNEQFF
TGTGCCAGCAGCGGACCGGGACTAGCGGGACAATCCTACAATGAGCAGTTCTTC
>.|.|TRBJ2-2|TRBV6-6
CASSYRGVTGELFF
TGTGCCAGCAGTTACCGGGGAGTCACCGGGGAGCTGTTTTTT
>TRBD2|.|TRBJ2-3|TRBV20-1
CSAGAGENTDTQYF
TGCAGTGCTGGGGCGGGAGAGAACACAGATACGCAGTATTTT
>.|many|TRBJ1-6|TRBV5-1
CASSGPSGNDSPLHF
TGCGCCAGCAGCGGGCCTTCAGGGAATGATTCACCCCTCCACTTT
>.|.|TRBJ2-7|TRBV6-2/TRBV6-3
CASSSQSYEQYF
TGTGCCAGCAGTTCTCAGAGCTACGAGCAGTACTTC
>.|.|TRBJ2-4|TRBV11-2
CASSQRTALAKNIQYF
TGTGCCAGCAGCCAACGGACAGCCCTAGCCAAAAACATTCAGTACTTC
>TRBD2|.|TRBJ2-1|TRBV5-1
CASSLVAGVSYNEQFF
TGCGCCAGCAGCTTGGTTGCGGGAGTCAGCTACAATGAGCAGTTCTTC
>TRBD2|many|TRBJ2-3|TRBV29-1
CSVDISGRNTQYF
TGCAGCGTTGATATTAGCGGGAGAAATACGCAGTATTTT
>.|.|TRBJ2-1|TRBV29-1
CSVERETGVSYNEQSF
TGCAGCGTTGAAAGAGAAACAGGAGTCTCCTACAATGAGCAGTCCTTC
>TRBD2|few|TRBJ2-7|TRBV5-1
CASSPGGVLGRNSYEQYF
TGCGCCAGCAGCCCTGGGGGGGTACTGGGGAGGAACTCCTACGAGCAGTACTTC
>.|few|TRBJ1-1|TRBV20-1
CSAPTPREAFF
TGCAGTGCTCCCACCCCCAGGGAGGCTTTCTTT
>.|many|TRBJ2-1|TRBV4-2
CASSQESQVEQFF
TGTGCCAGCAGCCAAGAGAGTCAAGTAGAGCAGTTCTTC
>TRBD1|.|TRBJ2-5|TRBV7-9
CASSFGTGLAETQYF
TGTGCCAGCAGCTTTGGGACAGGGCTTGCGGAGACCCAGTACTTC
>.|.|TRBJ2-1|TRBV5-1
CASSLEVTASYNEQFF
TGCGCCAGCAGCTTGGAGGTGACAGCCTCCTACAATGAGCAGTTCTTC
>TRBD1|.|TRBJ1-1|TRBV20-1
CSAQQGVAGTEAFF
TGCAGTGCACAACAGGGGGTTGCGGGAACTGAAGCTTTCTTT
>TRBD2|.|TRBJ2-7|TRBV20-1
CSLIAGGSHEQYF
TGCAGTCTTATAGCGGGAGGCTCCCACGAGCAGTACTTC
>TRBD2|few|TRBJ2-3|TRBV7-2
CASSPQTSGTDTQYF
TGTGCCAGCAGCCCCCAGACTAGCGGCACAGATACGCAGTATTTT
>.|.|TRBJ2-3|TRBV5-4
CASMQKGGGSDTQYF
TGTGCCAGCATGCAAAAGGGGGGAGGGTCGGATACGCAGTATTTT
>.|.|TRBJ2-6|TRBV6-2/TRBV6-3
CASSRVVGANVLTF
TGTGCCAGCAGTAGAGTAGTCGGGGCCAACGTCCTGACTTTC
>TRBD2|.|TRBJ2-7|TRBV20-1
CSARPLAGGGYEQYF
TGCAGTGCTAGACCTTTAGCGGGAGGAGGATACGAGCAGTACTTC
>.|once|TRBJ1-3|TRBV7-9
CASSLKGGASSGNTIYF
TGTGCCAGCAGCTTAAAAGGAGGGGCCAGCTCTGGAAACACCATATATTTT
>.|.|TRBJ1-1|TRBV29-1
CSAETGANTEAFF
TGCAGCGCTGAGACAGGAGCGAACACTGAAGCTTTCTTT
>TRBD1|few|TRBJ1-1|TRBV24-1
CATVKTGGTEAFF
TGTGCCACCGTAAAGACAGGGGGCACTGAAGCTTTCTTT
>TRBD2|few|TRBJ2-6|TRBV11-1
CASSLGTSGTSGANVLTF
TGTGCCAGCAGCTTAGGGACTAGCGGAACCTCTGGGGCCAACGTCCTGACTTTC
>.|.|TRBJ2-3|TRBV20-1
CSANRGRTDTQYF
TGCAGTGCTAACCGGGGACGCACAGATACGCAGTATTTT